The present T cell receptor beta chain was sequenced within a study of T cells after yellow fever vaccination. General study results and limits: A faster peak, day 5 versus 15, was reached by the weaker secondary response.

TCRdb analysed the 5' RACE reads with MiXCR anew, one entry per CDR3 protein. The sample has 450,000 to 650,000 distinct CDR3 sequences; roughly a fifth are singletons. This clonotype was detected a few times. Its antigen is unidentified. The CDR3 contains 14 residues. The germline CDR1 and CDR2 sequences are SSHAT and FNYEAQ (reference sequence). Trimming stripped 0 bases from V and 4 bases from J, with 6 bases between. The TCR was taken from a man aged 18 to 29 who received the YFV17D yellow fever vaccine. This sample comprised PBMCs, obtained more than 20 days after the first yellow fever vaccination. This rearrangement joins TRBV7-7 to TRBJ2-2; D not certain. The CDR3 loop reads CASSLAQFTGELFF. The CDR3, as DNA: TGTGCCAGCAGCTTAGCACAGTTCACCGGGGAGCTGTTTTTT.